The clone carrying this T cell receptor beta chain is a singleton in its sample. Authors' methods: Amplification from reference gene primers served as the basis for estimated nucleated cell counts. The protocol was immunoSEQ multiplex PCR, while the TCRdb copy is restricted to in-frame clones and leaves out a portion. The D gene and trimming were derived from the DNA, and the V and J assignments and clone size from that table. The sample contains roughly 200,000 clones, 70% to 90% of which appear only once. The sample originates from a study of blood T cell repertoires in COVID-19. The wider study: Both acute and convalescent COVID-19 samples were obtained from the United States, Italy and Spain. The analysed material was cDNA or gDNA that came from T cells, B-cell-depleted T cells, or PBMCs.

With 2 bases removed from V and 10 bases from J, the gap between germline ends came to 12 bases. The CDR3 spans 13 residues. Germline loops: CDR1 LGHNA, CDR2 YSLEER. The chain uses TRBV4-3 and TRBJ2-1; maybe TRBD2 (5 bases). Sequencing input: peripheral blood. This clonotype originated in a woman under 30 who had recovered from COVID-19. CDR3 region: CASSQLFGVEQFF. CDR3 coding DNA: TGCGCCAGCAGCCAACTGTTCGGGGTCGAGCAGTTCTTC.